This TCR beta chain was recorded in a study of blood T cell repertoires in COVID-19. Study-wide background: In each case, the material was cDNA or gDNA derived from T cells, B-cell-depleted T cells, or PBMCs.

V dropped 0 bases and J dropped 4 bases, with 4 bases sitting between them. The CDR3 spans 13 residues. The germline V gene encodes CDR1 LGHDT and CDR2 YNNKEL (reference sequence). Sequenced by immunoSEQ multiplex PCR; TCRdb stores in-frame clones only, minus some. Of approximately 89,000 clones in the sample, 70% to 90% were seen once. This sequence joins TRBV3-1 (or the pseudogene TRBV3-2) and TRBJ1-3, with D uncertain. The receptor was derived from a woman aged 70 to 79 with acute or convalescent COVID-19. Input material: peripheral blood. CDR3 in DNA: TGTGCCAGCAGCCAAGATCAGGGAAACACCATATATTTT. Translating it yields CASSQDQGNTIYF.